Following are 10 T cell receptor beta chains from one sample sequenced in a study of blood T cell repertoires in COVID-19 (dated by TCRdb to the early 2020s). Preparation of the library involved the immunoSEQ multiplex PCR assay. The table comes from immuneACCESS by way of TCRdb, which keeps in-frame sequences with V and J called. Part of the clones is missing from these tables; in studies checked, under half for an unresolved V gene and the rest for unknown reasons. The sample records 250,000 to 400,000 clones, roughly nine tenths of which are singletons. Clones ranked in the top ten supply 2.6% of the sample. The specimen sequenced was PBMCs or T cells enriched from blood (not recorded which). Receptors were obtained from a man in his 60s who had recovered from COVID-19.

The chain has TRBV11-3 and TRBJ2-5; 7 positions match TRBD2. CDR3 length equals 14 residues. The junction had 6 bases not matched to a gene; V was cut back by 3 bases and J by 5 bases. Germline V lookup: CDR1 SGHNT, CDR2 YENEEA. This chain's CDR3 is CASSFPREGETQYF. In nucleotides, the CDR3 is TGTGCCAGCAGCTTCCCTAGGGAGGGTGAGACCCAGTACTTC.

V is TRBV18 and J is TRBJ1-1; D not resolved. The CDR3 length is 15 residues. Germline CDR1 is KGHSH and CDR2 is LQKENI. V lost 1 base, J lost 0 bases, and 9 bases lay in between. The chain's CDR3 is CASSPLGSLNTEAFF. Written as DNA, the CDR3 is TGTGCCAGCTCACCACTCGGTTCTTTGAACACTGAAGCTTTCTTT.

The chain carries TRBV7-2 and TRBJ2-7; 8 bases agree with TRBD1. CDR3 length: 15 residues. The junction had 6 bases not matched to a gene; V was cut back by 5 bases and J by 0 bases. Germline V gene sequence: CDR1 SGHTA, CDR2 FQGNSA. In DNA form, the CDR3 reads TGTGCCAGCAGCAACCGGGACAGGCGCTCCTACGAGCAGTACTTC. Protein sequence: CASSNRDRRSYEQYF.

The chain employs TRBV7-9 and TRBJ2-2; 9 nucleotides align to TRBD1. Trimming cost V 6 bases and J 1 base; bases outside gene matches: 9. Germline V lookup: CDR1 SEHNR, CDR2 FQNEAQ (reference sequence). This CDR3 spans 17 amino acids. This chain's CDR3 is CASSFKAGQGNTGELFF. CDR3 in DNA: TGTGCCAGCAGTTTCAAGGCGGGACAGGGGAACACCGGGGAGCTGTTTTTT.

The genes are TRBV6-6 and TRBJ1-2; weak D call: TRBD1 (5 bases). The V end was cut by 6 bases, the J end by 3 bases, with 20 bases between. The germline V gene encodes CDR1 MNHNY and CDR2 SVGAGI (reference sequence). The CDR3 is 16 amino acids. Here the CDR3 reads CASSEGRYSMDYGYTF. For the CDR3, the DNA is TGTGCCAGCAGCGAGGGGAGGTACAGTATGGACTATGGCTACACCTTC.

The gene calls are TRBV30 and TRBJ2-1, with TRBD2 identical over 9 bases. CDR3 length: 14 residues. Looked up from germline, CDR1 is GTSNPN and CDR2 is SVGIG (reference sequence). Losses at the gene ends were 2 bases for V and 4 bases for J; bases not matched to a gene: 3. The CDR3 sequence: CAWSISGSYNEQFF. CDR3 in DNA: TGTGCCTGGAGTATTAGCGGGAGTTACAATGAGCAGTTCTTC. Full variable domain (outside the CDR3, taken from reference TRBV30 and TRBJ2-1): SQTIHQWPATLVQPVGSPLSLECTVEGTSNPNLYWYRQAAGRGLQLLFYSVGIGQISSEVPQNLSASRPQDRQFILSSKKLLLSDSGFYLCAWSISGSYNEQFFGPGTRLTVL.

CDR3 loop: CASAPSGRWVTDTQYF. For the CDR3, the DNA is TGTGCTAGTGCCCCGTCAGGGCGGTGGGTCACAGATACGCAGTATTTT. The V call is TRBV12-5, the J call TRBJ2-3; a weak D match, TRBD1 (5 bases). This CDR3 has 16 residues. Germline V gene data show CDR1 as LGHNT and CDR2 as FRNRAP. The ends were cut back, 7 bases at V and 2 bases at J, with 19 bases in the middle.

The J gene is TRBJ1-6, the V gene TRBV25-1; 9 nucleotides match TRBD1. The CDR3 is 15 residues long. Germline values: CDR1 MGHDK, CDR2 SYGVNS. V was clipped by 3 bases and J by 8 bases; unmatched bases: 5. The CDR3 DNA reads as TGTGCCAGCAGTGACGGGACAGGGAATCATTCACCCCTCCACTTT. It codes for CASSDGTGNHSPLHF. Using reference TRBV25-1 and TRBJ1-6 for the parts outside the CDR3, the full variable domain is EADIYQTPRYLVIGTGKKITLECSQTMGHDKMYWYQQDPGMELHLIHYSYGVNSTEKGDLSSESTVSRIRTEHFPLTLESARPSHTSQYLCASSDGTGNHSPLHFGNGTRLTVT.

To note about this clone: Other DNA sequences in this sample translate to the same CDR3. CDR3 nucleotides: TGCGCCAGCAGCTTGGGGCTAGCTGATGAGCAGTTCTTC. This gives the protein CASSLGLADEQFF. The rearrangement links TRBV5-1 to TRBJ2-1; tentatively, D is TRBD2 (5 bases). Trimming cost V 0 bases and J 8 bases, with 9 bases left between them. The CDR3 length is 13 residues. CDR1 is SGHRS, CDR2 YFSETQ, per germline.

The chain employs TRBV6-5 and TRBJ1-1, with D hard to call. Germline assignment: CDR1 MNHEY and CDR2 SVGAGI. CDR3 length equals 13 residues. V was pared by 7 bases and J by 5 bases, with 14 bases between. The CDR3 here is CASTPLPGTEAFF. The DNA of the CDR3 is TGTGCCAGCACCCCCCTTCCCGGGACTGAAGCTTTCTTT.